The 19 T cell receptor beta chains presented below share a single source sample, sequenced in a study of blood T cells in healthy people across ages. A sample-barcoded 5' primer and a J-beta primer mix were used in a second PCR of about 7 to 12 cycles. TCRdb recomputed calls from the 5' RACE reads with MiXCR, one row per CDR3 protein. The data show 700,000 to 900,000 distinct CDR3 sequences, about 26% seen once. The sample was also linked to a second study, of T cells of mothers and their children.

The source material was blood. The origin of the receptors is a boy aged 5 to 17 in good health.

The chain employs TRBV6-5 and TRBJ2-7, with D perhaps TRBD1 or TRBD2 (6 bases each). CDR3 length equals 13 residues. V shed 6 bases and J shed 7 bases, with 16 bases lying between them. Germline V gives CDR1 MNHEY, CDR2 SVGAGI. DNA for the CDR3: TGTGCCAGCAGACCTCCCTTAGGGGGGGAGCAGTACTTC. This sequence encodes CASRPPLGGEQYF.

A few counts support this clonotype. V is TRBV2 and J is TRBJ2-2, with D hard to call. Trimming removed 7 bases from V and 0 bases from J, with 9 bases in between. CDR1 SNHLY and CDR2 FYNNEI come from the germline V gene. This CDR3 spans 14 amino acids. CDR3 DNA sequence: TGTGCCAGCAAGGGCGGTGCGAACACCGGGGAGCTGTTTTTT. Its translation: CASKGGANTGELFF.

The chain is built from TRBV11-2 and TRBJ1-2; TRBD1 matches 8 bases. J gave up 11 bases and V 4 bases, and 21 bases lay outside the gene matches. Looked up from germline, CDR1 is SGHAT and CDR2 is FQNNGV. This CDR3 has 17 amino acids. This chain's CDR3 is CASSSLRDRRRSGGYTF. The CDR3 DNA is TGTGCCAGCAGCTCCCTCCGGGACAGGCGTCGCTCGGGGGGTTACACCTTC.

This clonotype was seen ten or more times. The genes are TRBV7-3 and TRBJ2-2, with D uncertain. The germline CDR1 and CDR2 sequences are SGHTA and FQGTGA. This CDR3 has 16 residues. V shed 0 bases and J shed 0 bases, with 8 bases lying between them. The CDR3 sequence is CASSLTPAANTGELFF. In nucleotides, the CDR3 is TGTGCCAGCAGCTTAACCCCGGCTGCGAACACCGGGGAGCTGTTTTTT.

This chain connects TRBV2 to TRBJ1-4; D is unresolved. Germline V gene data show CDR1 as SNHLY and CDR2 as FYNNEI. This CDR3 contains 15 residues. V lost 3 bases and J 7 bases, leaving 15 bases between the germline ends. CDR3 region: CASSDFGDPSEKLFF. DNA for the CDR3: TGTGCCAGCAGTGATTTCGGAGACCCCAGTGAAAAACTGTTTTTT.

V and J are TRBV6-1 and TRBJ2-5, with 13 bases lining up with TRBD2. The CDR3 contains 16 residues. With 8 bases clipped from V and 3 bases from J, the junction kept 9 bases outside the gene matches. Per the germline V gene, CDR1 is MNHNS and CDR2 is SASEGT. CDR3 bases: TGTGCCAGCGGAAAACTAGCGGGGGGGCTGGAAGAGACCCAGTACTTC. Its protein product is CASGKLAGGLEETQYF.

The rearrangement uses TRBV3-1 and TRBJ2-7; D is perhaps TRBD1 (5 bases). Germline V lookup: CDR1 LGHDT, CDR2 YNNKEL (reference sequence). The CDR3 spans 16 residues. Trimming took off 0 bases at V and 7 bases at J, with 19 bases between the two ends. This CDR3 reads CASSQDAWTPALEQYF. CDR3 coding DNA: TGTGCCAGCAGCCAAGATGCTTGGACACCTGCCCTAGAGCAGTACTTC.

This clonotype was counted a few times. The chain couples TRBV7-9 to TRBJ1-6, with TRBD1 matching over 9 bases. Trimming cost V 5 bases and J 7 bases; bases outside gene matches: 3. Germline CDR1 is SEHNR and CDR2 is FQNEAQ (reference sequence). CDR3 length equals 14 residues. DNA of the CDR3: TGTGCCAGCAGCCGGACAGGGGAGAATTCACCCCTCCACTTT. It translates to CASSRTGENSPLHF.

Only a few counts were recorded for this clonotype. CDR3 nucleotides: TGTGCCAGCAGCCCCCGGGACGGAACCTACGAGCAGTACTTC. Translating it yields CASSPRDGTYEQYF. The chain is built from TRBV3-1 and TRBJ2-7, with D perhaps matching TRBD1 or TRBD2 (5 bases each). The CDR3 extends over 14 amino acids. Germline V gene data show CDR1 as LGHDT and CDR2 as YNNKEL (reference sequence). Trimming removed 4 bases at V and 2 bases at J, with 12 bases between.

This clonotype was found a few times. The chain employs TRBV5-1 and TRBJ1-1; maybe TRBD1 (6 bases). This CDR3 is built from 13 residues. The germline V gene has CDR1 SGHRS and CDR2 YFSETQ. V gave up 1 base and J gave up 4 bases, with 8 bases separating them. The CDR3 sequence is CASSLTGSTEAFF. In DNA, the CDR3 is TGCGCCAGCAGCTTGACAGGGTCCACTGAAGCTTTCTTT.

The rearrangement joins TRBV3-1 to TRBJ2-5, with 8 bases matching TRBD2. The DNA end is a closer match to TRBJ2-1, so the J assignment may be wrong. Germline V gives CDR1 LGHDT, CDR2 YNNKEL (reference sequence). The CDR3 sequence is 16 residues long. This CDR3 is CASSQGPRGAYNEQFF. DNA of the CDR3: TGTGCCAGCAGCCAAGGGCCGCGGGGGGCCTACAATGAGCAGTTCTTC.

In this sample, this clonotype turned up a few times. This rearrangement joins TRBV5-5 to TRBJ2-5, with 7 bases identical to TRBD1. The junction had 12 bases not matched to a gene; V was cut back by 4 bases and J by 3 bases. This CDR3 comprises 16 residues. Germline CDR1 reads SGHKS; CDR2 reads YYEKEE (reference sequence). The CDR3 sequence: CASSPTEQGFEETQYF. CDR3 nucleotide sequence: TGTGCCAGCAGCCCGACGGAACAGGGGTTCGAAGAGACCCAGTACTTC.

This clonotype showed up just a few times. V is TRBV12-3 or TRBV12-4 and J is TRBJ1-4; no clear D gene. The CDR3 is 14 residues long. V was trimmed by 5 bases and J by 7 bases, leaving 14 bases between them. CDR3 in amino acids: CASSHGRFSEKLFF. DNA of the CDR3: TGTGCCAGCAGTCATGGACGGTTTAGTGAAAAACTGTTTTTT.

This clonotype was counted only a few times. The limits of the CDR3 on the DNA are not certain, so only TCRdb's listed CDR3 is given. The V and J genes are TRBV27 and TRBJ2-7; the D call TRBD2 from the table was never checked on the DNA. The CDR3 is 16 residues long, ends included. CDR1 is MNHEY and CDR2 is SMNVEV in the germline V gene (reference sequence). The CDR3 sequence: CASSSSTSGGGNEQFF.

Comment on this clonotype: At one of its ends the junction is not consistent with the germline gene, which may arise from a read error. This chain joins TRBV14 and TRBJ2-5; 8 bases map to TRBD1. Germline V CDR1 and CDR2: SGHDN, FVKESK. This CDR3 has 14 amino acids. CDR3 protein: CASRPGTGPLGEFF. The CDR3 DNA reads TGTGCCAGCAGGCCCGGGACAGGACCTCTCGGGGAGTTCTTC. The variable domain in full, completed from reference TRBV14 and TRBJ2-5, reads EAGVTQFPSHSVIEKGQTVTLRCDPISGHDNLYWYRRVMGKEIKFLLHFVKESKQDESGMPNNRFLAERTGGTYSTLKVQPAELEDSGVYFCASRPGTGPLGEFFGPGTRLLVL.

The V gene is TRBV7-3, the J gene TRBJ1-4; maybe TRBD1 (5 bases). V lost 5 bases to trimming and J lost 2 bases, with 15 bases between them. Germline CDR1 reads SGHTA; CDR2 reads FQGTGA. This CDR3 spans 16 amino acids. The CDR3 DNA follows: TGTGCCAGCAGCGGGGGGGGGAAGGCGACTAATGAAAAACTGTTTTTT. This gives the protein CASSGGGKATNEKLFF.

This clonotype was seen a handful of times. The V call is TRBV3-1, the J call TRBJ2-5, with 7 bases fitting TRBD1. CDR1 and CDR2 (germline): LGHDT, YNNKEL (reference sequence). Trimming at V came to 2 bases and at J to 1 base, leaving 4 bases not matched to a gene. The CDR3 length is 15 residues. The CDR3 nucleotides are TGTGCCAGCAGCCAAATAGGGGGCCGCCAAGAGACCCAGTACTTC. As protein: CASSQIGGRQETQYF.

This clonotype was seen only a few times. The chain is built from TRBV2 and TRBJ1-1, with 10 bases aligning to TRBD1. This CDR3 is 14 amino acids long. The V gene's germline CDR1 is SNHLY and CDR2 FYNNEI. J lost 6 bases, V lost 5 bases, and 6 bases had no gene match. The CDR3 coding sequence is TGTGCCAGCAGTAGACAGGGGGCCGGGGCTGAAGCTTTCTTT. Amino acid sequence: CASSRQGAGAEAFF.

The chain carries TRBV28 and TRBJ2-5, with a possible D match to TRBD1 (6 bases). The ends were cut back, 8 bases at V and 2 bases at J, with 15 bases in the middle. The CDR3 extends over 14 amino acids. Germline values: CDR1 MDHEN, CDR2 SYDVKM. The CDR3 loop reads CASSEGVAQETQYF. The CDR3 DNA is TGTGCCAGCTCAGAGGGGGTGGCACAAGAGACCCAGTACTTC.